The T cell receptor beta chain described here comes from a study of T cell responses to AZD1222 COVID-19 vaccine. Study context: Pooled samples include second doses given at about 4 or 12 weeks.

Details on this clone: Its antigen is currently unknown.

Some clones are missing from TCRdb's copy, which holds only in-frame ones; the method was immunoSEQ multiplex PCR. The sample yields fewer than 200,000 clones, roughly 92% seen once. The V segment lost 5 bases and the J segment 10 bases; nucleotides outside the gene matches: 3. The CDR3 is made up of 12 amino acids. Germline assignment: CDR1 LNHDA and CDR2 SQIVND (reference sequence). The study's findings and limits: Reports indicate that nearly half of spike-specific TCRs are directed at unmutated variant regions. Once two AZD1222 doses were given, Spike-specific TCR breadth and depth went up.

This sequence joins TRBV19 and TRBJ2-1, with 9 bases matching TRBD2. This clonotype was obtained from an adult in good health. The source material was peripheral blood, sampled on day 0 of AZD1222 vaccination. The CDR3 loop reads CASSPLAGEQFF. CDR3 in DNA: TGTGCCAGTAGTCCCCTAGCGGGAGAGCAGTTCTTC. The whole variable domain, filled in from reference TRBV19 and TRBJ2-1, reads DGGITQSPKYLFRKEGQNVTLSCEQNLNHDAMYWYRQDPGQGLRLIYYSQIVNDFQKGDIAEGYSVSREKKESFPLTVTSAQKNPTAFYLCASSPLAGEQFFGPGTRLTVL.